The 2 T cell receptor beta chains given below trace back to one sample, sequenced in a study of cytomegalovirus exposure and HLA in healthy donors. This PCR relied on a set of 60 Vbeta primers and 13 Jbeta primers. Data came from immunoSEQ multiplex PCR; TCRdb stores just in-frame clones and leaves some out. The table has 200,000 to 300,000 clones, around four fifths seen once; the top ten hold 1.5% to 2.5%. What was sequenced was PBMCs. The origin of the receptors is a woman aged 40 to 55 in good health and CMV-seropositive.

This chain joins TRBV30 and TRBJ2-2; weak D call: TRBD1 (5 bases). Trimming pared 5 bases from V and 7 bases from J, leaving 11 bases between. CDR3 length: 12 residues. CDR1 is GTSNPN, CDR2 SVGIG, per germline (reference sequence). CDR3 nucleotide sequence: TGTGCCTGGGGGGCGCAGGGCGGGGAGCTGTTTTTT. This codes for CAWGAQGGELFF.

The chain links TRBV19 to TRBJ1-2; maybe TRBD1 (6 bases). The CDR3 covers 14 residues. Trimming stripped 6 bases from V and 6 bases from J, with 17 bases between. Germline CDR1 LNHDA, CDR2 SQIVND (reference sequence). The DNA for the CDR3 is TGTGCCAGTAGCCAAAGACAGGTGTTAGATGGCTACACCTTC. Its translation is CASSQRQVLDGYTF.